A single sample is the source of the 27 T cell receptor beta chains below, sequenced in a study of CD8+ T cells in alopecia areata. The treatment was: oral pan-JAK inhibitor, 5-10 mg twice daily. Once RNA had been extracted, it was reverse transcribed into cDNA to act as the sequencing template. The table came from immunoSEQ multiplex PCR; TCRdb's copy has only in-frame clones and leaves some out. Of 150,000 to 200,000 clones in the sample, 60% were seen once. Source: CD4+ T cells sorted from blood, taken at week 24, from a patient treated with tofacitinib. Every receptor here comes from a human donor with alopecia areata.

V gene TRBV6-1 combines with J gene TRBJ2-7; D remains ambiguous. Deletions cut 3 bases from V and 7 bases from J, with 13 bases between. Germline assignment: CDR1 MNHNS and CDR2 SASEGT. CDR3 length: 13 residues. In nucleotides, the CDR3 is TGTGCCAGCAGTGATTCCTATGCCGGGGAGCAGTACTTC. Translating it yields CASSDSYAGEQYF.

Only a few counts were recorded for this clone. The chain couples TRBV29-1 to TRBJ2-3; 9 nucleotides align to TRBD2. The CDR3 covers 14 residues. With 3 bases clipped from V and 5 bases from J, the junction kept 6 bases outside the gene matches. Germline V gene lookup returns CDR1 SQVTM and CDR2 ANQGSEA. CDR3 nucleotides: TGCAGCGTTGACAGCGGGGGGCAGGGAGATACGCAGTATTTT. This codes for CSVDSGGQGDTQYF.

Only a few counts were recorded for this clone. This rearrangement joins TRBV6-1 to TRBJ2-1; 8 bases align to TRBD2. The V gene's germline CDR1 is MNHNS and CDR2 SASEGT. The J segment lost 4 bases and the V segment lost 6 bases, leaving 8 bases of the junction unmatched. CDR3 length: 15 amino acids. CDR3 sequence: CASRITSGQYNEQFF. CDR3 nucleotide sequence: TGTGCCAGCAGAATTACTAGCGGACAATACAATGAGCAGTTCTTC.

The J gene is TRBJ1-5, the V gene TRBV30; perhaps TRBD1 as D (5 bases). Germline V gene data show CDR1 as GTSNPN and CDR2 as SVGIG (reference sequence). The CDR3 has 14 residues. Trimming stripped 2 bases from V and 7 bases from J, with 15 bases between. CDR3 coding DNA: TGTGCCTGGAGTTTCCCTTCAGGGAGCCAGCCCCAGCATTTT. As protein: CAWSFPSGSQPQHF.

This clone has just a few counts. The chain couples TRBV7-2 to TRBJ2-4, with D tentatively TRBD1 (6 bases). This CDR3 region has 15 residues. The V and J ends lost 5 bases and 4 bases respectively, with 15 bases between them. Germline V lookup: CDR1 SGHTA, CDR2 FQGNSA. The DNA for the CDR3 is TGTGCCAGCAGCCCGACAAGGACAGTGAAAAACATTCAGTACTTC. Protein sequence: CASSPTRTVKNIQYF.

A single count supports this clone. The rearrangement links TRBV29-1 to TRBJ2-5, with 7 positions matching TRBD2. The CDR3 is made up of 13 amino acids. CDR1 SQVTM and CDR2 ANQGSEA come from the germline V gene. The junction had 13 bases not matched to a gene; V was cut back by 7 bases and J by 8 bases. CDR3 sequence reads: CSALKIAGFTQYF. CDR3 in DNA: TGCAGCGCCCTTAAAATAGCGGGCTTCACCCAGTACTTC.

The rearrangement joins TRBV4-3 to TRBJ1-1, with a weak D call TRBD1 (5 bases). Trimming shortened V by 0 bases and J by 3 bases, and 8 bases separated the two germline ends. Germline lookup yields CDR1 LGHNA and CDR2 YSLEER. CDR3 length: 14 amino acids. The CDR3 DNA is TGCGCCAGCAGCCAAGATAACAGGTACACTGAAGCTTTCTTT. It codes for CASSQDNRYTEAFF.

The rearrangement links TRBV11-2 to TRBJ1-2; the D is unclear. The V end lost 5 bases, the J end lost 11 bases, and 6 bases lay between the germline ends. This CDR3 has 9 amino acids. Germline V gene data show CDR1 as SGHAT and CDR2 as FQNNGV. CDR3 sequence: CASSPPYTF. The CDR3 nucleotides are TGTGCCAGCAGCCCCCCGTACACCTTC.

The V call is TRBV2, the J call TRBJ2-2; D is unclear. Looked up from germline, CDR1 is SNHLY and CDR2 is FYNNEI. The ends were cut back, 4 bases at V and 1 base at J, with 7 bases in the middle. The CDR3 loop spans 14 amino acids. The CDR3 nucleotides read TGTGCCAGCAGTGCTGACTTGAACACCGGGGAGCTGTTTTTT. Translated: CASSADLNTGELFF. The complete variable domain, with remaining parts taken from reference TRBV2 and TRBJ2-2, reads EPEVTQTPSHQVTQMGQEVILRCVPISNHLYFYWYRQILGQKVEFLVSFYNNEISEKSEIFDDQFSVERPDGSNFTLKIRSTKLEDSAMYFCASSADLNTGELFFGEGSRLTVL.

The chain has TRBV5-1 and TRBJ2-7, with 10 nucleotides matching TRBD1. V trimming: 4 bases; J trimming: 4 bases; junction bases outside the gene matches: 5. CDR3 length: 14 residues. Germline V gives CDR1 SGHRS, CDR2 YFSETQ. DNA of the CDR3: TGCGCCAGCAGCCACCGGGACAGGGGTTACGAGCAGTACTTC. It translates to CASSHRDRGYEQYF. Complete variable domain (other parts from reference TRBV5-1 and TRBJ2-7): KAGVTQTPRYLIKTRGQQVTLSCSPISGHRSVSWYQQTPGQGLQFLFEYFSETQRNKGNFPGRFSGRQFSNSRSEMNVSTLELGDSALYLCASSHRDRGYEQYFGPGTRLTVT.

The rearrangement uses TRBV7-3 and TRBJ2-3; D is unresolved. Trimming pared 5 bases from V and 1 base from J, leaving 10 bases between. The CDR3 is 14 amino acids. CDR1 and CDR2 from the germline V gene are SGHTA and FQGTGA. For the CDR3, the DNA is TGTGCCAGCAGCCTAATGGTTGGCACAGATACGCAGTATTTT. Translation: CASSLMVGTDTQYF.

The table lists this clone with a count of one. The CDR3: CASSLPRGLFYEQYF. In DNA, the CDR3 is TGTGCCAGCAGCTTGCCCCGGGGCCTCTTCTACGAGCAGTACTTC. This sequence joins TRBV5-6 and TRBJ2-7; D may be TRBD1 or TRBD2 (5 bases each). Looked up from germline, CDR1 is SGHDT and CDR2 is YYEEEE. The CDR3 loop spans 15 amino acids. V shed 1 base and J shed 3 bases, with 14 bases lying between them.

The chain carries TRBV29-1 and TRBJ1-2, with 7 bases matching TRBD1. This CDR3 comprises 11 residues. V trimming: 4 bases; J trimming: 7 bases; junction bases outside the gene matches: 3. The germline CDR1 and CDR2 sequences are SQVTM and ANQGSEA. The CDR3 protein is CSVATGSGYTF. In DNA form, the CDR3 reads TGCAGCGTTGCGACAGGGTCTGGCTACACCTTC.

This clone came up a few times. The CDR3 DNA reads TGTGCCAGCAGCCACCGGGGCAATCAGCCCCAGCATTTT. The encoded protein is CASSHRGNQPQHF. This sequence joins TRBV6-6 and TRBJ1-5; D not resolved. The V gene lost 6 bases and the J gene lost 2 bases, with 8 bases spanning the gap. From germline, CDR1 is MNHNY and CDR2 SVGAGI (reference sequence). The CDR3 is 13 residues long.

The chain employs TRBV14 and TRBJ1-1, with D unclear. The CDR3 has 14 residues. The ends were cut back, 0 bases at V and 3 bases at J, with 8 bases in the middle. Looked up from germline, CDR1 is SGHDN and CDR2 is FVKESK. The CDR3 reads CASSQDGRDTEAFF. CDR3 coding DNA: TGTGCCAGCAGCCAAGATGGAAGGGACACTGAAGCTTTCTTT.

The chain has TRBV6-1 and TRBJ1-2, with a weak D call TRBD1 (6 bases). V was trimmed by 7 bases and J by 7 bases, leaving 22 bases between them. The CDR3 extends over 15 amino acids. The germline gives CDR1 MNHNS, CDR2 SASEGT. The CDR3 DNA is TGTGCCAGCATACGGTCGTTGGGGGCATCGTCTGGCTACACCTTC. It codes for CASIRSLGASSGYTF.

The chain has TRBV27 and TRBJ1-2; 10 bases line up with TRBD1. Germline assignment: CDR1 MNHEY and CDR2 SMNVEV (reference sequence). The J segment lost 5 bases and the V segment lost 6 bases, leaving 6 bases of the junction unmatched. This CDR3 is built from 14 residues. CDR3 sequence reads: CASRKTGGGYGYTF. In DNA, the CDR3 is TGTGCCAGCAGAAAGACAGGGGGCGGTTATGGCTACACCTTC.

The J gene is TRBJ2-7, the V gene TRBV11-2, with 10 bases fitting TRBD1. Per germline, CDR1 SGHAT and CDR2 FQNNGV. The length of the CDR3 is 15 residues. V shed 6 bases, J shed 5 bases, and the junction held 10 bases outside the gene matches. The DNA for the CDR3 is TGTGCCAGCAGGGCCCCGGGACAGGGGTCCCACGAGCAGTACTTC. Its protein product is CASRAPGQGSHEQYF.

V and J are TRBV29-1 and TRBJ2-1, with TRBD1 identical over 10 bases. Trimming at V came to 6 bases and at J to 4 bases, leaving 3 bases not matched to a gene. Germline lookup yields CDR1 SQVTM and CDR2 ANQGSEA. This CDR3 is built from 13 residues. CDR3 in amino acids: CSVRTGGYNEQFF. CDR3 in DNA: TGCAGCGTGAGGACAGGGGGGTACAATGAGCAGTTCTTC.

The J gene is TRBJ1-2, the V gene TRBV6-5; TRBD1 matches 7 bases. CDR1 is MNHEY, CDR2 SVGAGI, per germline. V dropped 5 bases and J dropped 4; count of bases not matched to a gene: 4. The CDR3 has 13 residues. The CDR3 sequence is CASSTGQAYGYTF. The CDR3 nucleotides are TGTGCCAGCAGTACCGGACAGGCCTATGGCTACACCTTC.

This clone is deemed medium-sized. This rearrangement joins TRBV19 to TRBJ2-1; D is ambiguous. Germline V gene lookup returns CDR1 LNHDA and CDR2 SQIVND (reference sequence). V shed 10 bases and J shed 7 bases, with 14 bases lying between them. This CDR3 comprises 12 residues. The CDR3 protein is CATLGLPNEQFF. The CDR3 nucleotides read TGTGCCACTTTGGGCCTCCCTAATGAGCAGTTCTTC.

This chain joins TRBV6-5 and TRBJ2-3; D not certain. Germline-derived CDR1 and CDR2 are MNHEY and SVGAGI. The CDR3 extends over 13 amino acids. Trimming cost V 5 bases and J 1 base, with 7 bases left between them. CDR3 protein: CASSRVGTDTQYF. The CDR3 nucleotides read TGTGCCAGCAGTAGGGTGGGCACAGATACGCAGTATTTT.

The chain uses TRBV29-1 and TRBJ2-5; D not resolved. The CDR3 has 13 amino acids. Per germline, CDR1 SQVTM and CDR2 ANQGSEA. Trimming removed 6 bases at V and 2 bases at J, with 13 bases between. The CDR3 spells CSVARNEQETQYF. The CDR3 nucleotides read TGCAGCGTCGCGCGCAATGAACAAGAGACCCAGTACTTC.

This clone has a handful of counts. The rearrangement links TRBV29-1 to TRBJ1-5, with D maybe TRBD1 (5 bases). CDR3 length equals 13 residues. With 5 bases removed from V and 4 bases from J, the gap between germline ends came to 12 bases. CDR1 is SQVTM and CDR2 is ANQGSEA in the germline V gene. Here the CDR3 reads CSVLGHGNQPQHF. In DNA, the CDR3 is TGCAGCGTTCTAGGACACGGGAATCAGCCCCAGCATTTT.

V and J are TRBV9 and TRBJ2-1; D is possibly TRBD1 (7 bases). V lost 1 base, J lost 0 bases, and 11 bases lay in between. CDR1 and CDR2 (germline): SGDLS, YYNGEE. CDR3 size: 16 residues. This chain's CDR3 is CASSVPQGGSYNEQFF. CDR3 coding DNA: TGTGCCAGCAGCGTACCCCAGGGGGGCTCCTACAATGAGCAGTTCTTC.

The DNA of the CDR3 is TGCAGCATCGAAAGGGACACCGCCGGTGAGACCCAGTACTTC. Translation: CSIERDTAGETQYF. The chain links TRBV29-1 to TRBJ2-5; possibly TRBD1 for D (6 bases). V shed 8 bases and J shed 5 bases, with 21 bases lying between them. The CDR3 length is 14 residues. CDR1 is SQVTM and CDR2 is ANQGSEA in the germline V gene. The full variable domain, its missing parts supplied by reference TRBV29-1 and TRBJ2-5, is SAVISQKPSRDICQRGTSLTIQCQVDSQVTMMFWYRQQPGQSLTLIATANQGSEATYESGFVIDKFPISRPNLTFSTLTVSNMSPEDSSIYLCSIERDTAGETQYFGPGTRLLVL.

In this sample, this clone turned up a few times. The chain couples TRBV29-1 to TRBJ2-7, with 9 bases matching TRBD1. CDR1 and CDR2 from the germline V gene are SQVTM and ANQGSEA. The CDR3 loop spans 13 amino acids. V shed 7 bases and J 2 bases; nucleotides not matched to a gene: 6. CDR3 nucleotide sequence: TGCAGCGGATCGACAGGGGGTGCCTACGAGCAGTACTTC. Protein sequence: CSGSTGGAYEQYF.